One sample yielded the 30 T cell receptor beta chains listed below, sequenced in a study of OX40 agonist ivuxolimab in advanced cancers. Receptor amplification or capture employed the immunoSEQ multiplex PCR assay. This is the immuneACCESS table as TCRdb keeps it, with only in-frame sequences that have V and J called. A part of the clones is gone; compared with another copy, unresolved V genes explain less than half, and the rest is unexplained. A total of 35,000 to 40,000 clones appear in this sample, over 80% of them only once. Less than 40% of the sample is held by the ten biggest clonotypes. The source was CD4+ or CD8+ T cells sorted from blood, collected in a trial of the OX40 agonist ivuxolimab. These receptors all stem from an adult with an advanced solid tumor such as melanoma, head and neck, liver or kidney cancer.

The chain is built from TRBV15 and TRBJ1-3; TRBD1 aligns across 9 bases. The CDR3 consists of 15 residues. The V segment lost 3 bases and the J segment 2 bases; nucleotides outside the gene matches: 2. Per germline, CDR1 LNHNV and CDR2 YYDKDF (reference sequence). Here the CDR3 reads CATSRGQGPGNTIYF. Here the CDR3 DNA reads TGTGCCACCAGCAGGGGACAGGGACCTGGAAACACCATATATTTT.

The CDR3 DNA reads TGTGCCAGCAGCGTCAGAGGGCTAGCACGGGAGACCCAGTACTTC. Translating gives CASSVRGLARETQYF. The chain links TRBV9 to TRBJ2-5; the D gene is possibly TRBD2 (5 bases). Deletions cut 2 bases from V and 5 bases from J, with 16 bases between. The CDR3 runs to 15 residues. Germline CDR1 and CDR2: SGDLS and YYNGEE. Full variable domain (outside the CDR3, taken from reference TRBV9 and TRBJ2-5): DSGVTQTPKHLITATGQRVTLRCSPRSGDLSVYWYQQSLDQGLQFLIQYYNGEERAKGNILERFSAQQFPDLHSELNLSSLELGDSALYFCASSVRGLARETQYFGPGTRLLVL.

The V call is TRBV4-1, the J call TRBJ2-4; no firm D call. Trimming shortened V by 1 base and J by 0 bases, and 13 bases separated the two germline ends. This CDR3 contains 17 residues. Germline V gene sequence: CDR1 MGHRA, CDR2 YSYEKL. The CDR3 spells CASSQGVQALAKNIQYF. The DNA of the CDR3 is TGCGCCAGCAGCCAAGGTGTCCAGGCTCTAGCCAAAAACATTCAGTACTTC.

This clone has just a few counts. The V gene is TRBV2, the J gene TRBJ2-7; D is ambiguous. V was clipped by 3 bases and J by 5 bases, with 17 bases between them. CDR3 length equals 15 residues. CDR1 is SNHLY, CDR2 FYNNEI, per germline. The CDR3: CASSEGLSRADEQYF. CDR3 nucleotides: TGTGCCAGCAGTGAGGGCCTCTCCCGGGCGGACGAGCAGTACTTC. The variable domain in full, with the rest retrieved from reference TRBV2 and TRBJ2-7, is EPEVTQTPSHQVTQMGQEVILRCVPISNHLYFYWYRQILGQKVEFLVSFYNNEISEKSEIFDDQFSVERPDGSNFTLKIRSTKLEDSAMYFCASSEGLSRADEQYFGPGTRLTVT.

The chain links TRBV6-6 to TRBJ2-7, with 8 bases matching TRBD2. With V trimmed by 7 bases and J by 1 base, 6 bases remained unmatched. Germline loops: CDR1 MNHNY, CDR2 SVGAGI (reference sequence). The CDR3 spans 14 residues. The CDR3 DNA follows: TGTGCCAGCACCCCCAGCGGGGGATCCTACGAGCAGTACTTC. Translating gives CASTPSGGSYEQYF.

This chain joins TRBV5-1 and TRBJ2-3, with D possibly being TRBD1 (6 bases). There are 17 residues in the CDR3. Germline CDR1 and CDR2: SGHRS and YFSETQ. V lost 2 bases and J lost 4, with 20 bases in between. The CDR3 sequence is CASSLENRDRWADTQYF. Here the CDR3 DNA reads TGCGCCAGCAGCTTAGAAAACAGGGATAGGTGGGCAGATACGCAGTATTTT.

On this clone itself: Relative to the germline gene, one junction end is altered; a read error may explain this. The V gene is TRBV5-4, the J gene TRBJ1-3; TRBD1 matches at 12 bases. CDR3 length equals 14 residues. CDR1 SGHNT and CDR2 YYREEE come from the germline V gene (reference sequence). This CDR3 reads CASSPGTGGLSKHF. CDR3 in DNA: TGTGCCAGCAGCCCCGGGACAGGGGGCCTAAGTAAACATTTT.

J is TRBJ2-3 and V is TRBV6-1, with 13 positions matching TRBD2. This CDR3 has 17 residues. V trimming: 4 bases; J trimming: 2 bases; junction bases outside the gene matches: 6. CDR1 is MNHNS, CDR2 SASEGT, per germline. CDR3 sequence: CASSGGTSGANTDTQYF. The CDR3 nucleotides read TGTGCCAGCAGTGGCGGGACTAGCGGGGCGAACACAGATACGCAGTATTTT.

This sequence joins TRBV6-1 and TRBJ1-5; 9 positions match TRBD1. CDR1 is MNHNS and CDR2 is SASEGT in the germline V gene. There are 13 residues in the CDR3. Trimming cost V 6 bases and J 7 bases; bases outside gene matches: 4. CDR3 residues: CASRQGAGQPQHF. The CDR3 nucleotides read TGTGCCAGCAGACAGGGGGCAGGACAGCCCCAGCATTTT.

The gene calls are TRBV2 and TRBJ2-7; D gene ambiguous. V lost 6 bases, J lost 7 bases, and 7 bases lay in between. Germline V gene sequence: CDR1 SNHLY, CDR2 FYNNEI. This CDR3 region has 10 residues. The CDR3 here is CASRAGEQYF. The CDR3 DNA reads TGTGCCAGCAGGGCCGGGGAGCAGTACTTC.

The rearrangement links TRBV19 to TRBJ1-5; TRBD1 agrees at 7 bases. This CDR3 spans 14 amino acids. CDR1 is LNHDA and CDR2 is SQIVND in the germline V gene (reference sequence). V lost 6 bases, J lost 4 bases, and 6 bases stayed unmatched. DNA of the CDR3: TGTGCCAGTAGCCAAGGGACAGTAAATCAGCCCCAGCATTTT. This codes for CASSQGTVNQPQHF.

The rearrangement joins TRBV2 to TRBJ1-4; 8 bases match TRBD1. The trim removed 4 bases at V and 8 bases at J, leaving 6 bases unmatched. This CDR3 is built from 14 residues. Germline V gene sequence: CDR1 SNHLY, CDR2 FYNNEI. In nucleotides, the CDR3 is TGTGCCAGCAGTGGAGGGACAGGAGGAGAAAAACTGTTTTTT. Amino acids: CASSGGTGGEKLFF.

This chain uses TRBV7-9 with TRBJ2-5; D gene uncertain. The J call may not be correct, given that the DNA end is closer to TRBJ2-7. The CDR3 spans 13 residues. Per the germline V gene, CDR1 is SEHNR and CDR2 is FQNEAQ (reference sequence). The CDR3 nucleotides read TGTGCCAGCAGCTTAGGACTTAACTACGAGCAGTACTTC. Translating it yields CASSLGLNYEQYF.

The CDR3 reads CASSPQGTQETQYF. The CDR3 DNA reads as TGTGCCAGCTCACCACAGGGGACCCAAGAGACCCAGTACTTC. The rearrangement joins TRBV18 to TRBJ2-5; either TRBD1 or TRBD2 may fit D (5 bases each). The CDR3 totals 14 residues. V shed 1 base and J shed 1 base, with 7 bases lying between them. Germline CDR1 is KGHSH and CDR2 is LQKENI.

The J gene is TRBJ1-5, the V gene TRBV6-6; tentatively, D is TRBD1 (5 bases). V lost 0 bases and J 0 bases, leaving 9 bases between the germline ends. CDR1 and CDR2 (germline): MNHNY, SVGAGI (reference sequence). The CDR3 spans 16 residues. CDR3 nucleotides: TGTGCCAGCAGTTACTCGACAGACCATAGCAATCAGCCCCAGCATTTT. This gives the protein CASSYSTDHSNQPQHF.

The chain recombines TRBV15 with TRBJ2-5, with D tentatively TRBD1 (6 bases). Trimming took off 4 bases at V and 7 bases at J, with 10 bases between the two ends. This CDR3 comprises 12 residues. CDR1 and CDR2 (germline): LNHNV, YYDKDF (reference sequence). The CDR3 spells CATSTQGGTQYF. The CDR3 nucleotides read TGTGCCACCAGCACCCAAGGGGGGACCCAGTACTTC. Full variable domain (missing parts from reference TRBV15 and TRBJ2-5): DAMVIQNPRYQVTQFGKPVTLSCSQTLNHNVMYWYQQKSSQAPKLLFHYYDKDFNNEADTPDNFQSRRPNTSFCFLDIRSPGLGDTAMYLCATSTQGGTQYFGPGTRLLVL.

The table lists this clone with a few counts. The rearrangement joins TRBV28 to TRBJ1-2; the D gene is possibly TRBD1 (5 bases). V lost 6 bases and J lost 3, with 11 bases in between. In germline, CDR1 is MDHEN, CDR2 SYDVKM. This CDR3 region has 13 residues. CDR3 loop: CASRGTGDYGYTF. The CDR3 nucleotides read TGTGCCAGCAGAGGGACGGGGGACTATGGCTACACCTTC.

The chain combines TRBV19 with TRBJ2-7, with D perhaps TRBD2 (5 bases). Germline V gene sequence: CDR1 LNHDA, CDR2 SQIVND (reference sequence). The CDR3 contains 13 residues. Deletions cut 4 bases from V and 0 bases from J, with 7 bases between. Written as DNA, the CDR3 is TGTGCCAGTAGTAGGGAGAGCTCCTACGAGCAGTACTTC. Translating gives CASSRESSYEQYF.

This clone is a singleton in its sample. J is TRBJ2-1 and V is TRBV28, with 9 bases fitting TRBD1. Germline CDR1 reads MDHEN; CDR2 reads SYDVKM. V dropped 3 bases and J dropped 8; count of bases not matched to a gene: 5. The CDR3 has 14 amino acids. CDR3 loop: CASSFTTGGDEQFF. CDR3 nucleotide sequence: TGTGCCAGCAGTTTCACGACAGGGGGGGATGAGCAGTTCTTC.

The V and J genes are TRBV2 and TRBJ2-5; D ambiguous. The CDR3 sequence is 10 residues long. The germline V gene encodes CDR1 SNHLY and CDR2 FYNNEI. Trimming took off 6 bases at V and 9 bases at J, with 8 bases between the two ends. CDR3 DNA: TGTGCCAGCAGACTTAAGGCCCAGTACTTC. It specifies CASRLKAQYF.

The chain couples TRBV19 to TRBJ2-5; D is unresolved. Gene TRBJ2-7 matches the end of the DNA better, so the J call may be wrong. Germline lookup yields CDR1 LNHDA and CDR2 SQIVND (reference sequence). The CDR3 is 14 residues long. CDR3 sequence: CASSIYGRTYEQYF. The CDR3 DNA is TGTGCCAGTAGTATATATGGCAGAACCTACGAGCAGTACTTC.

The rearrangement links TRBV6-1 to TRBJ1-3; D not resolved. This CDR3 contains 13 residues. CDR1 and CDR2 (germline): MNHNS, SASEGT. Trimming took off 6 bases at V and 4 bases at J, with 10 bases between the two ends. CDR3 sequence reads: CASSAEGGNTIYF. The CDR3 DNA reads as TGTGCCAGCAGCGCCGAGGGAGGAAACACCATATATTTT.

This chain uses TRBV19 with TRBJ2-3, with 10 positions matching TRBD1. The CDR3 sequence is 15 residues long. Germline loops: CDR1 LNHDA, CDR2 SQIVND (reference sequence). V gave up 3 bases and J gave up 6 bases; unmatched junction bases: 6. In nucleotides, the CDR3 is TGTGCCAGTAGTATGGGACAGGGGATTGGTGATACGCAGTATTTT. Translating it yields CASSMGQGIGDTQYF. Supplemented by reference TRBV19 and TRBJ2-3, the full variable domain reads DGGITQSPKYLFRKEGQNVTLSCEQNLNHDAMYWYRQDPGQGLRLIYYSQIVNDFQKGDIAEGYSVSREKKESFPLTVTSAQKNPTAFYLCASSMGQGIGDTQYFGPGTRLTVL.

The gene calls are TRBV2 and TRBJ1-2; D gene uncertain. The V and J ends lost 4 bases and 10 bases respectively, with 16 bases between them. Germline V gene lookup returns CDR1 SNHLY and CDR2 FYNNEI. The CDR3 has 13 residues. CDR3 nucleotide sequence: TGTGCCAGCAGTGTGGGCACATCAGGAGCCTACACCTTC. It encodes CASSVGTSGAYTF.

This chain connects TRBV7-9 to TRBJ2-1; D call uncertain. The CDR3 extends over 12 amino acids. Looked up from germline, CDR1 is SEHNR and CDR2 is FQNEAQ (reference sequence). V was pared by 2 bases and J by 10 bases, with 9 bases between. The CDR3 spells CASSLNLREQFF. In DNA, the CDR3 is TGTGCCAGCAGCTTAAACCTTAGGGAGCAGTTCTTC.

The V gene is TRBV30, the J gene TRBJ1-1, with 8 bases matching TRBD1. This CDR3 has 15 residues. V shed 1 base and J 4 bases; nucleotides not matched to a gene: 8. CDR1 GTSNPN and CDR2 SVGIG come from the germline V gene (reference sequence). CDR3 protein: CAWSDTLGQGTEAFF. CDR3 DNA sequence: TGTGCCTGGAGTGACACCCTTGGACAGGGCACTGAAGCTTTCTTT.

This chain connects TRBV6-5 to TRBJ2-7, with 11 bases fitting TRBD2. Per the germline V gene, CDR1 is MNHEY and CDR2 is SVGAGI. The V segment lost 7 bases and the J segment 12 bases; nucleotides outside the gene matches: 8. The CDR3 runs 12 residues. CDR3 coding DNA: TGTGCCAGCACCACGACTAGCGGGATGGCGTACTTC. It translates to CASTTTSGMAYF.

In its sample, this clone was seen once. The V gene is TRBV28, the J gene TRBJ2-2; unclear D gene. The germline V gene encodes CDR1 MDHEN and CDR2 SYDVKM. The CDR3 length is 14 residues. The V gene lost 3 bases and the J gene lost 4 bases, with 9 bases spanning the gap. CDR3 coding DNA: TGTGCCAGCAGTTTTTGGTCCACCACCGGGGAGCTGTTTTTT. This encodes CASSFWSTTGELFF.

The rearrangement joins TRBV2 to TRBJ2-1; 11 nucleotides agree with TRBD2. Germline CDR1 SNHLY, CDR2 FYNNEI. This CDR3 region has 20 residues. The V and J ends lost 0 bases and 5 bases, in that order; junction bases with no gene match: 15. The CDR3 spells CASSEAPTPLAGGVNNEQFF. Written as DNA, the CDR3 is TGTGCCAGCAGTGAAGCGCCCACCCCCTTAGCGGGGGGGGTGAACAATGAGCAGTTCTTC. The full variable domain, its missing parts supplied by reference TRBV2 and TRBJ2-1, is EPEVTQTPSHQVTQMGQEVILRCVPISNHLYFYWYRQILGQKVEFLVSFYNNEISEKSEIFDDQFSVERPDGSNFTLKIRSTKLEDSAMYFCASSEAPTPLAGGVNNEQFFGPGTRLTVL.

The rearrangement joins TRBV6-4 to TRBJ1-5; D is ambiguous. This CDR3 has 13 amino acids. The V end was cut by 4 bases, the J end by 4 bases, with 8 bases between. The germline V gene has CDR1 MRHNA and CDR2 SNTAGT. CDR3 loop: CASSAEENQPQHF. CDR3 nucleotides: TGTGCCAGCAGTGCCGAAGAGAATCAGCCCCAGCATTTT.